These T cell receptor beta chains were read from a single sample in a study of beta chain features in type 1 diabetes. Repertoires were generated with immunoSEQ multiplex PCR, while TCRdb's copy carries only in-frame clones and drops some. The sample consists of under 300,000 clones, 25% to 30% of them appearing once. Sequenced: central memory CD4+ T cells from blood. The receptors come from a man in his thirties or forties in good health. Both conserved end residues are part of each CDR3. D genes are given only for firm matches. For some rows the clone size is stated as once, few or many, or as a class when expanded; others skip it.

J	V	size	D	DNA	CDR3
TRBJ2-3	TRBV30	NA	NA	TGTGCCTGGAGTTCATCAGATACGCAGTATTTT	CAWSSSDTQYF
TRBJ2-7	TRBV10-3	few	NA	TGTGCCATCAGTGATTCCGGGACAACCTATTACGAGCAGTACTTC	CAISDSGTTYYEQYF
TRBJ1-6	TRBV6-1	NA	NA	TGTGCCACGGGGAGGGGGATTGTTAATTCACCCCTCCACTTT	CATGRGIVNSPLHF
TRBJ1-3	TRBV5-1	few	NA	TGCGCCAGCAGCTTGGCCGGAGACACCATATATTTT	CASSLAGDTIYF
TRBJ2-2	TRBV9	NA	NA	TGTGCCAGCAGCCCGGGACTGCGCCGCACCGGGGAGCTGTTTTTT	CASSPGLRRTGELFF
TRBJ1-1	TRBV6-6	NA	NA	TGTGCCAGCAGTTACGGACCTAGCATGGCTTTCTTT	CASSYGPSMAFF
TRBJ2-4	TRBV7-9	few	TRBD1	TGTGCCAGCAGCAATGGGGACAGGGGACAAAACATTCAGTACTTC	CASSNGDRGQNIQYF
TRBJ2-3	TRBV2	few	NA	TGTGCCAGCAGTGACCGCACAGATACGCAGTATTTT	CASSDRTDTQYF
TRBJ1-1	TRBV10-3	few	NA	TGTGCCATCAGCCCAATTCAGGGAGACACTGAAGCTTTCTTT	CAISPIQGDTEAFF
TRBJ1-1	TRBV5-1	NA	TRBD1	TGCGCCAGCAGCGTAAGACAGGGGTCGGCTGAAGCTTTCTTT	CASSVRQGSAEAFF
TRBJ1-3	TRBV9	NA	NA	TGTGCCAGCAGCGTAGCAGGGATCTCTGGAAACACCATATATTTT	CASSVAGISGNTIYF
TRBJ2-7	TRBV30	once	TRBD2	TGTGCCTGGGAGCCGGGACTAGGCCACGAGCAGTACTTC	CAWEPGLGHEQYF
TRBJ1-5	TRBV6-5	few	TRBD1	TGTGCCAGCAGTTCCGGACAGGCAAATCAGCCCCAGCATTTT	CASSSGQANQPQHF
TRBJ1-6	TRBV7-9	few	NA	TGTGCCAGCAGCTTACCTCTGAAGGGGGGTTCCTATAATTCACCCCTCCACTTT	CASSLPLKGGSYNSPLHF
TRBJ2-1	TRBV7-2	many	NA	TGTGCCAGCAGCTTATTGCCCCGGACGGCCCGAGTTAATGAGCAGTTCTTC	CASSLLPRTARVNEQFF
TRBJ2-3	TRBV7-2	NA	NA	TGTGCCAGCAGCTCGCCCCTGGGACGTAGCACAGATACGCAGTATTTT	CASSSPLGRSTDTQYF
TRBJ1-1	TRBV7-9	NA	NA	TGTGCCAGCAGCTTAAACAATATGAACACTGAAGCTTTCTTT	CASSLNNMNTEAFF
TRBJ2-5	TRBV11-1	NA	TRBD1	TGTGCCAGCAGCTTGGGACAGGTGCCTCAAGAGACCCAGTACTTC	CASSLGQVPQETQYF
TRBJ2-5	TRBV7-2	NA	NA	TGTGCCAGCAGCCCCGTAGGGGTAGGAGTCCAGTACTTC	CASSPVGVGVQYF
TRBJ1-4	TRBV7-6	few	NA	TGTGCCAGCAGCAAGGACCAGGAAAAACTGTTTTTT	CASSKDQEKLFF
TRBJ2-2	TRBV6-6	few	NA	TGTGCCAGCAGTTATCGGACCACCGGGGAGCTGTTTTTT	CASSYRTTGELFF
TRBJ2-4	TRBV9	NA	NA	TGTGCCAGCAGCCGGGACTCTCAAAGGGCTGGAAACATTCAGTACTTC	CASSRDSQRAGNIQYF
TRBJ2-1	TRBV6-1	NA	NA	TGTGCCAGCAGTGAACTTGGAGGGGGCTTCTCCTACAATGAGCAGTTCTTC	CASSELGGGFSYNEQFF
TRBJ2-4	TRBV11-2	NA	TRBD2	TGTGCCAGCAGCCCCCTTGGGGGGGGAAACATTCAGTACTTC	CASSPLGGGNIQYF
TRBJ2-1	TRBV5-1	NA	NA	TGCGCCAGCAGCTTGAGGGCAGATAGCTCCTACAATGAGCAGTTCTTC	CASSLRADSSYNEQFF
TRBJ2-7	TRBV13	NA	NA	TGTGCCAGCAGCCCCCCTAGTCAGCGGATTTCCGAGCAGTACTTC	CASSPPSQRISEQYF
TRBJ2-5	TRBV5-6	NA	TRBD1	TGTGCCAGCAGCTACGGGACAGGGAGGCAGACCCAGTACTTC	CASSYGTGRQTQYF
TRBJ1-2	TRBV5-1	few	TRBD1	TGCGCCAGCAGCCGCGAGGGACAGCACTATGGCTACACCTTC	CASSREGQHYGYTF
TRBJ2-2	TRBV5-4	once	TRBD1	TGTGCCAGCAGTTCCCCGGGACAGGGGGCAAAAACCGGGGAGCTGTTTTTT	CASSSPGQGAKTGELFF
TRBJ2-7	TRBV29-1	few	NA	TGCAGCGTTGAAAGGGGTTCCTACGAGCAGTACTTC	CSVERGSYEQYF
TRBJ2-3	TRBV5-4	NA	NA	TGTGCCAGCAGCTTGGAGACAGCCGTCACAGATACGCAGTATTTT	CASSLETAVTDTQYF
TRBJ2-1	TRBV7-8	NA	TRBD2	TGTGCCAGCAGCATAGCGGGAAACAATGAGCAGTTCTTC	CASSIAGNNEQFF